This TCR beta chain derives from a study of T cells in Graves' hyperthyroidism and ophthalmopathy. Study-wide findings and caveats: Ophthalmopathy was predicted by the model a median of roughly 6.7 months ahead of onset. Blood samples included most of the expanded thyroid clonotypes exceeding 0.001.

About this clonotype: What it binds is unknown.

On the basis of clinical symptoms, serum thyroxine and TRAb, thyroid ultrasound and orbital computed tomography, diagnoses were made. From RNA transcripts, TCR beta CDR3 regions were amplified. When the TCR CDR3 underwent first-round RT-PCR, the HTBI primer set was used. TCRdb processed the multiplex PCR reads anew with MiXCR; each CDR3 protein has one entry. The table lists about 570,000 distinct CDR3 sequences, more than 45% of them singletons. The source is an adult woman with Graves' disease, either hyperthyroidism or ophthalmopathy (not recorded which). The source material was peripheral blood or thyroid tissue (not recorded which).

The CDR3 region is CSLGGGNSPLHF. CDR3 DNA sequence: TGCAGTTTGGGGGGTGGCAATTCACCCCTCCACTTT. This sequence joins TRBV20-1 and TRBJ1-6; D perhaps matches TRBD1 (5 bases). The CDR3 runs to 12 residues. The ends were cut back, 8 bases at V and 7 bases at J, with 12 bases in the middle. CDR1 is DFQATT, CDR2 SNEGSKA, per germline (reference sequence).